This is a list of T cell receptor beta chains from one sample in a study of regulatory T cells in long-lasting Graves disease. TCRdb recomputed calls from the multiplex PCR reads with MiXCR, one row per CDR3 protein. The sample comprises about 470,000 distinct CDR3 sequences, around 21% of which are singletons, and 7% to 9.5% rests with the top ten. The sample in question was peripheral blood mononuclear cells (PBMCs), obtained when the disease was refractory, from a patient treated with antithyroid drugs. These TCRs come from a female donor with Graves disease. Each CDR3 is given with its conserved first and last residue. The D gene is left open where the match is weak. Size is omitted from some rows. Given values are once, few, many or a class for expanded clones.

size	V	J	D	DNA	CDR3
-	TRBV9	TRBJ1-3	-	TGTGCCAGCAGCGCCCATAGCTCTGGAAACACCATATATTTT	CASSAHSSGNTIYF
many	TRBV11-2	TRBJ1-2	-	TGTGCCAGCAGCTCGACAGCCCCCTATGGCTACACCTTC	CASSSTAPYGYTF
-	TRBV29-1	TRBJ1-5	-	TGCAGCGCCGGTGGACAGTATAATCAGCCCCAGCATTTT	CSAGGQYNQPQHF
-	TRBV14	TRBJ1-5	TRBD1	TGTGCCAGCAGCCAAAAATTCCAACCCGACAGGGATAGCAATCAGCCCCAGCATTTT	CASSQKFQPDRDSNQPQHF
-	TRBV12-3/TRBV12-4	TRBJ2-2	-	TGTGCCAGCAGTTTGGTCTCACCGACGCCCACCGGGGAGCTGTTTTTT	CASSLVSPTPTGELFF
once	TRBV24-1	TRBJ2-7	-	TGTGCCACCAGTGATAACCGGGACAAAAAACACGAGCAGTACTTC	CATSDNRDKKHEQYF
many	TRBV6-5	TRBJ2-7	-	TGTGCCAGCAGTTACCGTATTGACGCAGCCTACGAGCAGTACTTC	CASSYRIDAAYEQYF
-	TRBV19	TRBJ1-1	-	TGTGCCAGTAGTATAACAGGACAGTTCAACACTGAAGCTTTCTTT	CASSITGQFNTEAFF
few	TRBV4-1	TRBJ1-1	-	TGCGCCAGCAGCCAAGATGAGGGATCCACTGAAGCTTTCTTT	CASSQDEGSTEAFF
many	TRBV10-3	TRBJ2-7	TRBD2	TGTGCCGGGGGGACTAGCGGAGCCCCCTACGAGCAGTACTTC	CAGGTSGAPYEQYF
few	TRBV4-2	TRBJ1-1	-	TGTGCCAGCAGCCAAGTACCGTACACTGAAGCTTTCTTT	CASSQVPYTEAFF
-	TRBV6-9	TRBJ1-1	-	TGTGCCAGGATACAGATGCGGACACTCTCGGGCGGAGCTTTCTTT	CARIQMRTLSGGAFF
many	TRBV6-2/TRBV6-3	TRBJ2-6	TRBD2	TGTGCCAGCAGTTACTGGCGGGAGGCTGGGGCCAACGTCCTGACTTTC	CASSYWREAGANVLTF
many	TRBV6-5	TRBJ2-7	TRBD2	TGTGCCAGCAGTTACGGGACTAGCGGGAGAAACGAGCAGTACTTC	CASSYGTSGRNEQYF
many	TRBV11-2	TRBJ2-7	-	TGTGCCAGCAGTATCTTCAGTACGGGACAAAGCCCTCACTACGAGCAGTACTTC	CASSIFSTGQSPHYEQYF
many	TRBV2	TRBJ1-4	TRBD1	TGTGCCAGCCACCGGGACAGGGGGCTCGGAACTAATGAAAAACTGTTTTTT	CASHRDRGLGTNEKLFF
many	TRBV11-2	TRBJ2-2	-	TGTGCCAGCAGCTTAGGTGCAGGGGACACCGGGGAGCTGTTTTTT	CASSLGAGDTGELFF
few	TRBV19	TRBJ1-2	-	TGTGCCAGTAGGACCCCCGGGCTCGGGTACGGCTACACCTTC	CASRTPGLGYGYTF
-	TRBV7-9	TRBJ1-5	-	TGTGCCAGCAGCTTAGCGACATCGAATCAGCCCCAGCATTTT	CASSLATSNQPQHF
-	TRBV28	TRBJ2-1	-	TGTGCCAGCAGTTTAAGCGCGGGCCCTTACAATGAGCAGTTCTTC	CASSLSAGPYNEQFF
few	TRBV29-1	TRBJ2-5	-	TGCAGCACGCGGTCCAGGGGCCCTCAAGAGACCCAGTACTTC	CSTRSRGPQETQYF
few	TRBV2	TRBJ2-1	-	TGTGCCAGCAGTGTTCTAGCTGAGCAGTTCTTC	CASSVLAEQFF
few	TRBV9	TRBJ1-1	-	TGTGCCAGCAGCGTAGTGACGGCGAACACTGAAGCTTTCTTT	CASSVVTANTEAFF
few	TRBV20-1	TRBJ2-1	-	TGCAGTGCCAGCAGGGAGGTCGATGAGCAGTTCTTC	CSASREVDEQFF
many	TRBV11-2	TRBJ2-2	-	TGTGCCAGCAGCCGGGATAGGACCGGGGAGCTGTTTTTT	CASSRDRTGELFF
many	TRBV19	TRBJ2-5	-	TGTGCCAGTAGTGAACAGGGTTCCGAGACCCAGTACTTC	CASSEQGSETQYF
many	TRBV15	TRBJ2-5	-	TGTGCCACCAGCAGAGGTGAGGCGCAAGAGACCCAGTACTTC	CATSRGEAQETQYF
-	TRBV28	TRBJ1-2	TRBD1	TGTGCCAGCAGTTTCCGGACAGGGGAGGAGGACTATGGCTACACCTTC	CASSFRTGEEDYGYTF
-	TRBV20-1	TRBJ1-1	-	TGCAGTGCTAGAAGAGTTTCGGGAAGCACTGAAGCTTTCTTT	CSARRVSGSTEAFF
many	TRBV11-1	TRBJ2-2	TRBD2	TGTGCCAGCAGTCCGATGGGGGGGGACACCGGGGAGCTGTTTTTT	CASSPMGGDTGELFF
many	TRBV7-2	TRBJ2-2	TRBD2	TGTGCCAGCAGCCTGGACGGGACTAGCGGGAAGACCGGGGAGCTGTTTTTT	CASSLDGTSGKTGELFF
many	TRBV7-2	TRBJ2-5	TRBD2	TGTGCCAGCAGCCAAGGGACTAGCGTTGAAGAGACCCAGTACTTC	CASSQGTSVEETQYF
many	TRBV2	TRBJ2-7	-	TGTGCCAGCAGTGGCGGGAACAACGAGCAGTACTTC	CASSGGNNEQYF
-	TRBV6-1	TRBJ2-1	-	TGTGCCAGCACGGATGCGGGGTACAATGAGCAGTTCTTC	CASTDAGYNEQFF
few	TRBV7-8	TRBJ1-5	-	TGTGCCAGCACCGGTCGGGCAGGAACCCTTAGCAATCAGCCCCAGCATTTT	CASTGRAGTLSNQPQHF
-	TRBV14	TRBJ2-5	-	TGTGCCAGCAGCCAATTCAGACCGCTCCAAGAGACCCAGTACTTC	CASSQFRPLQETQYF
many	TRBV6-2/TRBV6-3	TRBJ1-5	-	TGTGCCACAGACGGGGGGAATCAGCCCCAGCATTTT	CATDGGNQPQHF
-	TRBV10-3	TRBJ2-1	-	TGTGCCATCAGTATAACTAGCTACAATGAGCAGTTCTTC	CAISITSYNEQFF
many	TRBV27	TRBJ2-5	TRBD2	TGTGCCAGCAGTTCTAGCCCTCTAGCGGGAGGAGAGACCCAGTACTTC	CASSSSPLAGGETQYF
few	TRBV3-1	TRBJ2-1	-	TGTGCCAGCAGCCCACGCCTTGAGGGGTCCTACAATGAGCAGTTCTTC	CASSPRLEGSYNEQFF
many	TRBV12-3/TRBV12-4	TRBJ2-7	-	TGTGCCAGCAGCCACCCGGCGGGAAGCTCCTACGAGCAGTACTTC	CASSHPAGSSYEQYF
-	TRBV5-6	TRBJ2-5	TRBD2	TGTGCCAGCAGCCCCGCCCGAGCGGGAGATCGGGAGACCCAGTACTTC	CASSPARAGDRETQYF
few	TRBV10-3	TRBJ2-2	-	TGTGCCATCAGTGAGTCCCCGGACGGCTCAGGAGGGGAGCTGTTTTTT	CAISESPDGSGGELFF
-	TRBV18	TRBJ2-7	-	TGTGCCAGCTCACCCTTGGGCCGCGGATCCGAGCAGTACTTC	CASSPLGRGSEQYF
many	TRBV20-1	TRBJ2-4	-	TGCAGTGTTGTACAGTGGTCTTCCCCTCAAAACATTCAGTACTTC	CSVVQWSSPQNIQYF
many	TRBV28	TRBJ2-5	TRBD2	TGTGCCAGCAGCCCAATTTTAGCGGGAGCAGAGACCCAGTACTTC	CASSPILAGAETQYF
-	TRBV6-2/TRBV6-3	TRBJ2-5	-	TGTGCCAGCAGTTACTCGAATCGTCAGTACTTC	CASSYSNRQYF
-	TRBV12-3/TRBV12-4	TRBJ2-1	-	TGTGCCAGCAGTTTACTCCTGAACAATGAGCAGTTCTTC	CASSLLLNNEQFF
once	TRBV28	TRBJ2-5	-	TGTGCCAGCAGCACCGACAGGTTTCCAGAGACCCAGTACTTC	CASSTDRFPETQYF
-	TRBV9	TRBJ2-4	TRBD1	TGTGCCAGCAACCCGGGACAGGATAAAAACATTCAGTACTTC	CASNPGQDKNIQYF
many	TRBV13	TRBJ1-2	TRBD1	TGTGCCAGCAGCCGGCCGGGACAGAACTATGGCTACACCTTC	CASSRPGQNYGYTF
many	TRBV20-1	TRBJ2-6	-	TGCAGTGCTAGGATAAGTGGACCTGGGGCCAACGTCCTGACTTTC	CSARISGPGANVLTF
-	TRBV20-1	TRBJ1-4	TRBD1	TGCAGTGCTAGAGATGCAGGGGGAACTAATGAAAAACTGTTTTTT	CSARDAGGTNEKLFF